These T cell receptor beta chains were read from a single sample in a study of PD-1 blockade in classical Hodgkin lymphoma. TCRdb keeps only in-frame clones here, not all; method: immunoSEQ multiplex PCR. This repertoire shows approximately 100,000 clones, approximately 92% found once; its top ten account for 2.5% to 3%. The sample was peripheral blood mononuclear cells (PBMCs), taken at baseline. These receptors all come from a human donor with classical Hodgkin lymphoma. The CDR3 runs from the conserved cysteine through the conserved F or W. D genes are given only for firm matches. The size field is filled for only some rows; it gives once, few, many or a size class.

d_call: NA
v_call: TRBV19
j_call: TRBJ2-5
clone_size: NA
cdr3_nt: TGTGCCAGTAGTTTATCCACCACCTGGGAAGAGACCCAGTACTTC
cdr3_aa: CASSLSTTWEETQYF

d_call: TRBD1
v_call: TRBV7-9
j_call: TRBJ2-3
clone_size: NA
cdr3_nt: TGTGCCAGCAGCTCTGTACAGGGGGCGAGAGATACGCAGTATTTT
cdr3_aa: CASSSVQGARDTQYF

d_call: NA
v_call: TRBV4-1
j_call: TRBJ1-5
clone_size: NA
cdr3_nt: TGCGCCAGCAGCCAGCCAAAAGAAGGGCGCAATCAGCCCCAGCATTTT
cdr3_aa: CASSQPKEGRNQPQHF

d_call: TRBD2
v_call: TRBV28
j_call: TRBJ2-1
clone_size: NA
cdr3_nt: TGTGCCAGCCTGACTAGCGGGGACAATGAGCAGTTCTTC
cdr3_aa: CASLTSGDNEQFF

d_call: NA
v_call: TRBV13
j_call: TRBJ1-1
clone_size: once
cdr3_nt: TGTGCCAGCAGCTTAGAAGCCCAGGGACTCACTGAAGCTTTCTTT
cdr3_aa: CASSLEAQGLTEAFF

d_call: NA
v_call: TRBV5-1
j_call: TRBJ1-4
clone_size: NA
cdr3_nt: TGCGCCAGCAGCTTGGATTCGGCGGGGTTGGGCGAAAAACTGTTTTTT
cdr3_aa: CASSLDSAGLGEKLFF

d_call: NA
v_call: TRBV28
j_call: TRBJ1-2
clone_size: NA
cdr3_nt: TGTGCCAGCAGTTTATTCCACAGAAGACAACCCTATGGCTACACCTTC
cdr3_aa: CASSLFHRRQPYGYTF

d_call: NA
v_call: TRBV5-6
j_call: TRBJ2-5
clone_size: NA
cdr3_nt: TGTGCCAGCAGCTTTGGGGGGCGAATGGAGACCCAGTACTTC
cdr3_aa: CASSFGGRMETQYF

d_call: NA
v_call: TRBV6-1
j_call: TRBJ2-7
clone_size: NA
cdr3_nt: TGTGCCAGCAGTGACCCAAGGGATTTCTACGAGCAGTACTTC
cdr3_aa: CASSDPRDFYEQYF

d_call: NA
v_call: TRBV2
j_call: TRBJ1-2
clone_size: NA
cdr3_nt: TGTGCCAGCAGTGAGGACTGGGGCGGAACCTATGGCTACACCTTC
cdr3_aa: CASSEDWGGTYGYTF

d_call: NA
v_call: TRBV11-2
j_call: TRBJ1-5
clone_size: NA
cdr3_nt: TGTGCCAGCAGCTTAGACAGGGGTGGCAATCAGCCCCAGCATTTT
cdr3_aa: CASSLDRGGNQPQHF

d_call: NA
v_call: TRBV29-1
j_call: TRBJ2-3
clone_size: NA
cdr3_nt: TGCAGCGTTGAATTTGCGGCGGATACGCAGTATTTT
cdr3_aa: CSVEFAADTQYF

d_call: NA
v_call: TRBV7-9
j_call: TRBJ1-1
clone_size: NA
cdr3_nt: TGTGCCAGCAGCCGGGGCGTAAACGTACGCGGATCTGAAGCTTTCTTT
cdr3_aa: CASSRGVNVRGSEAFF

d_call: NA
v_call: TRBV5-4
j_call: TRBJ1-1
clone_size: NA
cdr3_nt: TGTGCCAGCAGCCCCGGGAGGAGCACTGAAGCTTTCTTT
cdr3_aa: CASSPGRSTEAFF

d_call: NA
v_call: TRBV2
j_call: TRBJ2-3
clone_size: once
cdr3_nt: TGTGCCAGCAGTGGTGGCCCCGACCGAGCAGATACGCAGTATTTT
cdr3_aa: CASSGGPDRADTQYF

d_call: TRBD1
v_call: TRBV25-1
j_call: TRBJ1-2
clone_size: NA
cdr3_nt: TGTGCCAGCAGTGGAAACCGTCAGGACAGGACGTACTATGGCTACACCTTC
cdr3_aa: CASSGNRQDRTYYGYTF

d_call: NA
v_call: TRBV2
j_call: TRBJ2-3
clone_size: NA
cdr3_nt: TGTGCCAGCAGTTGGGTTGATACGCAGTATTTT
cdr3_aa: CASSWVDTQYF

d_call: TRBD1
v_call: TRBV18
j_call: TRBJ1-2
clone_size: NA
cdr3_nt: TGTGCCAGCTCAACGAACTCCGGGACAGTCTATGGCTACACCTTC
cdr3_aa: CASSTNSGTVYGYTF

d_call: NA
v_call: TRBV27
j_call: TRBJ1-1
clone_size: NA
cdr3_nt: TGTGCCAGCAGTTCCAGCGACGGGGAGAGTCAGGGTGAAGCTTTCTTT
cdr3_aa: CASSSSDGESQGEAFF

d_call: TRBD1
v_call: TRBV13
j_call: TRBJ2-1
clone_size: once
cdr3_nt: TGTGCCAGCAGCTGGTTCGGGGACAGGGGAATCCATGAGCAGTTCTTC
cdr3_aa: CASSWFGDRGIHEQFF

d_call: TRBD2
v_call: TRBV7-2
j_call: TRBJ2-5
clone_size: NA
cdr3_nt: TGTGCCAGCAGCTTAGACGCTATGGGCGGGAGGGCCCGGGAGACCCAGTACTTC
cdr3_aa: CASSLDAMGGRARETQYF

d_call: TRBD2
v_call: TRBV11-2
j_call: TRBJ2-7
clone_size: once
cdr3_nt: TGTGCCAGCAGCTCCACCCTAGCGGGAGCTAACTCCTACGAGCAGTACTTC
cdr3_aa: CASSSTLAGANSYEQYF

d_call: TRBD2
v_call: TRBV7-9
j_call: TRBJ2-1
clone_size: NA
cdr3_nt: TGTGCCAGCAGCTTAGAGGCTGGGTTGACTAGCGGAAACAATGAGCAGTTCTTC
cdr3_aa: CASSLEAGLTSGNNEQFF

d_call: NA
v_call: TRBV7-3
j_call: TRBJ2-7
clone_size: NA
cdr3_nt: TGTGCCAGCAGCCCCGGAGGGCCCCCCTACGAGCAGTACTTC
cdr3_aa: CASSPGGPPYEQYF

d_call: NA
v_call: TRBV29-1
j_call: TRBJ2-7
clone_size: NA
cdr3_nt: TGCAGCGTTGAAGATCTGGGGGGCGACCACAACTACGAGCAGTACTTC
cdr3_aa: CSVEDLGGDHNYEQYF

d_call: TRBD1
v_call: TRBV7-9
j_call: TRBJ1-2
clone_size: NA
cdr3_nt: TGTGCCAGCAGCTTTCAGGGGGCTGCTCGAGGCTACACCTTC
cdr3_aa: CASSFQGAARGYTF

d_call: NA
v_call: TRBV5-1
j_call: TRBJ1-1
clone_size: NA
cdr3_nt: TGCGCCAGCAGCTTGGCCCTCAGTGGACGGACTGAAGCTTTCTTT
cdr3_aa: CASSLALSGRTEAFF

d_call: NA
v_call: TRBV10-3
j_call: TRBJ2-5
clone_size: NA
cdr3_nt: TGTGCCATCACTCCATCCGGGGAAGAGACCCAGTACTTC
cdr3_aa: CAITPSGEETQYF

d_call: NA
v_call: TRBV30
j_call: TRBJ2-5
clone_size: once
cdr3_nt: TGTGCCTGGAGTCTACAGGGAGGGAGAGAGACCCAGTACTTC
cdr3_aa: CAWSLQGGRETQYF

d_call: TRBD1
v_call: TRBV5-4
j_call: TRBJ2-5
clone_size: NA
cdr3_nt: TGTGCCAGCAGTAGACAGGGGCAAGAGACCCAGTACTTC
cdr3_aa: CASSRQGQETQYF

d_call: TRBD2
v_call: TRBV5-1
j_call: TRBJ2-7
clone_size: few
cdr3_nt: TGCGCCAGCAGCTTGGCCCTAGCGGGAGGCCTGGCTCCCGAGCAGTACTTC
cdr3_aa: CASSLALAGGLAPEQYF

d_call: NA
v_call: TRBV5-4
j_call: TRBJ1-2
clone_size: NA
cdr3_nt: TGTGCCAGCAGATTTGTGGGAGGCTATGGCTACACCTTC
cdr3_aa: CASRFVGGYGYTF

d_call: TRBD1
v_call: TRBV18
j_call: TRBJ1-2
clone_size: NA
cdr3_nt: TGTGCCAGCTCACCGGGACAGACTAACTATGGCTACACCTTC
cdr3_aa: CASSPGQTNYGYTF

d_call: NA
v_call: TRBV9
j_call: TRBJ1-2
clone_size: NA
cdr3_nt: TGTGCCAGCAGCGGACGGGGTCTTAACTATGGCTACACCTTC
cdr3_aa: CASSGRGLNYGYTF

d_call: TRBD1
v_call: TRBV19
j_call: TRBJ1-4
clone_size: NA
cdr3_nt: TGTGCCAGTAGTATCCCGCTAGGCCCGGGACAGGGGAATGAAAAACTGTTTTTT
cdr3_aa: CASSIPLGPGQGNEKLFF

d_call: TRBD2
v_call: TRBV7-8
j_call: TRBJ2-3
clone_size: NA
cdr3_nt: TGTGCCAGCAGCTTAGCGAGCGGGAGGGGTCGTTTCGATACGCAGTATTTT
cdr3_aa: CASSLASGRGRFDTQYF

d_call: NA
v_call: TRBV4-2
j_call: TRBJ1-4
clone_size: NA
cdr3_nt: TGTGCCAGCAGCCCCCGTGACAGCGCCCTTGCAACTAATGAAAAACTGTTTTTT
cdr3_aa: CASSPRDSALATNEKLFF